These 18 T cell receptor beta chains were all obtained from the same sample, sequenced in a study of cytomegalovirus exposure and HLA in healthy donors. A multiplex PCR was run with 60 Vbeta primers and 13 Jbeta primers. Clones were read by immunoSEQ multiplex PCR, and TCRdb kept only the in-frame ones, dropping some. Among about 130,000 clones, roughly 71% were seen once, and the ten largest hold roughly 6.3%. The sample was PBMCs. The receptor source for this set is a woman aged 45-65 years in good health and CMV-seropositive.

The CDR3 DNA sequence: TGTGCTAGTAGTCGCGGGGGCTTTCAAGAGACCCAGTACTTC. The encoded protein is CASSRGGFQETQYF. The rearrangement joins TRBV12-5 to TRBJ2-5, with D possibly matching TRBD2 (7 bases). Between the trimmed V and J ends, which lost 8 bases and 2 bases, there was a span of 15 bases. This CDR3 is built from 14 residues. In germline, CDR1 is LGHNT, CDR2 FRNRAP.

This clone turned up a few times. This sequence joins TRBV6-4 and TRBJ1-4, with TRBD1 matching 7 bases. Losses at the gene ends were 3 bases for V and 7 bases for J; bases not matched to a gene: 5. This CDR3 comprises 14 residues. Germline CDR1 MRHNA, CDR2 SNTAGT. The CDR3, as DNA: TGTGCCAGCAGTGAGTCAGGGGGAAGTGAAAAACTGTTTTTT. Translated, it gives CASSESGGSEKLFF.

This clone appeared a single time. This chain joins TRBV6-6 and TRBJ2-2; possibly TRBD2 for D (7 bases). The CDR3 is 14 residues long. The germline V gene encodes CDR1 MNHNY and CDR2 SVGAGI (reference sequence). V was cut by 5 bases and J by 5 bases, with 12 bases left in between. CDR3 protein: CASSRGGKTGELFF. The CDR3 coding sequence is TGTGCCAGCAGTAGGGGGGGGAAGACCGGGGAGCTGTTTTTT.

In its sample, this clone was seen many times. V and J are TRBV5-1 and TRBJ2-1, with 8 bases fitting TRBD2. The CDR3 is 15 amino acids. Germline V gives CDR1 SGHRS, CDR2 YFSETQ. V gave up 7 bases and J gave up 2 bases; unmatched junction bases: 8. The CDR3 coding sequence is TGCGCCAGCTCCCCGGGGGGGCTCACCTACAATGAGCAGTTCTTC. It is translated as CASSPGGLTYNEQFF.

V and J are TRBV7-8 and TRBJ1-6; 10 bases fit TRBD1. With V trimmed by 2 bases and J by 2 bases, 9 bases remained unmatched. CDR3 length: 19 residues. Germline V gives CDR1 SGHVS, CDR2 FQNEAQ. The CDR3 DNA sequence: TGTGCCAGCAGCTTAAAGGTTACCGGACAGGGGGCCTATAATTCACCCCTCCACTTT. As protein: CASSLKVTGQGAYNSPLHF.

This clone has more than one count but fewer than ten. The rearrangement uses TRBV5-4 and TRBJ1-1; no clear D gene. The V gene's germline CDR1 is SGHNT and CDR2 YYREEE (reference sequence). The CDR3 covers 13 residues. Trimming took 5 bases from V and 1 from J, leaving 9 bases between them. The CDR3 DNA reads TGTGCCAGCAGTAGATCCGGGAACACTGAAGCTTTCTTT. Translated, it gives CASSRSGNTEAFF.

The CDR3 is CASSLERRSSYEQYF. The CDR3 DNA sequence: TGTGCCAGCAGCTTAGAACGGCGGAGCTCCTACGAGCAGTACTTC. The rearrangement joins TRBV7-2 to TRBJ2-7; D is undetermined. The CDR3 contains 15 residues. Germline CDR1 reads SGHTA; CDR2 reads FQGNSA. V was trimmed by 1 base and J by 0 bases, leaving 10 bases between them. The full variable domain, completed using reference TRBV7-2 and TRBJ2-7, is GAGVSQSPSNKVTEKGKDVELRCDPISGHTALYWYRQSLGQGLEFLIYFQGNSAPDKSGLPSDRFSAERTGGSVSTLTIQRTQQEDSAVYLCASSLERRSSYEQYFGPGTRLTVT.

V gene TRBV5-4 combines with J gene TRBJ2-7; 8 bases are shared with TRBD2. Trimming at V came to 0 bases and at J to 7 bases, leaving 9 bases not matched to a gene. The CDR3 sequence is 15 residues long. Germline V gives CDR1 SGHNT, CDR2 YYREEE (reference sequence). For the CDR3, the DNA is TGTGCCAGCAGCTTGGATCGGGGGGGCTCTAGAGAGCAGTACTTC. The encoded protein is CASSLDRGGSREQYF.

About this clone: An end of the junction does not agree with germline; a read error may underlie this. The gene calls are TRBV7-9 and TRBJ2-2; TRBD1 aligns across 9 bases. The CDR3 totals 14 residues. Germline values: CDR1 SEHNR, CDR2 FQNEAQ (reference sequence). CDR3 loop: CSSSWGQGGGELFF. The CDR3 DNA reads as TGTTCCAGCAGCTGGGGACAGGGCGGCGGGGAGCTGTTTTTT. Full variable domain (missing parts from reference TRBV7-9 and TRBJ2-2): DTGVSQNPRHKITKRGQNVTFRCDPISEHNRLYWYRQTLGQGPEFLTYFQNEAQLEKSRLLSDRFSAERPKGSFSTLEIQRTEQGDSAMYLCSSSWGQGGGELFFGEGSRLTVL.

For this clone: The junction differs from germline at one of its ends, possibly a read error. The V gene is TRBV2, the J gene TRBJ2-1; 7 bases are shared with TRBD2. This CDR3 contains 15 residues. Germline values: CDR1 SNHLY, CDR2 FYNNEI. The chain's CDR3 is CPSSGAGPTYNEQFF. Here the CDR3 DNA reads TGTCCCAGCAGCGGGGCGGGGCCCACCTACAATGAGCAGTTCTTC.

With respect to this clone: Different DNA sequences within this sample yield the same CDR3. The chain is built from TRBV11-2 and TRBJ1-6; D might be TRBD1 (6 bases). The V end lost 3 bases, the J end lost 10 bases, and 10 bases lay between the germline ends. Germline V lookup: CDR1 SGHAT, CDR2 FQNNGV. This CDR3 region has 13 residues. The CDR3 loop reads CASSLDSNSPLHF. The CDR3 DNA sequence: TGTGCCAGCAGCTTGGACAGCAACTCACCCCTCCACTTT.

This clone was observed a handful of times. V gene TRBV7-2 combines with J gene TRBJ1-4; 9 bases are shared with TRBD1. Germline trimming cut 5 bases from V and 1 base from J; bases unmatched to any gene: 2. The CDR3 contains 15 residues. CDR1 is SGHTA and CDR2 is FQGNSA in the germline V gene. The CDR3 sequence is CASSRGQGTNEKLFF. Here the CDR3 DNA reads TGTGCCAGCAGCAGGGGACAGGGAACTAATGAAAAACTGTTTTTT.

The chain couples TRBV19 to TRBJ1-2; D unclear. The germline V gene has CDR1 LNHDA and CDR2 SQIVND (reference sequence). Trimming took off 4 bases at V and 7 bases at J, with 10 bases between the two ends. The CDR3 runs to 12 residues. CDR3 protein: CASSRTAGGYTF. In DNA form, the CDR3 reads TGTGCCAGTAGTAGGACCGCGGGTGGCTACACCTTC.

This clone was observed a few times. V and J are TRBV14 and TRBJ2-3, with 9 bases identical to TRBD1. V was clipped by 4 bases and J by 6 bases; unmatched bases: 8. The germline CDR1 and CDR2 sequences are SGHDN and FVKESK. The CDR3 contains 15 residues. The CDR3 bases are TGTGCCAGCAGCCCGGGACAGGGACTCTTTGATACGCAGTATTTT. Residues: CASSPGQGLFDTQYF.

The gene calls are TRBV2 and TRBJ2-3, with D hard to call. Germline lookup yields CDR1 SNHLY and CDR2 FYNNEI. CDR3 length: 15 residues. V was clipped by 6 bases and J by 2 bases, with 15 bases between them. CDR3 sequence reads: CASSQETLNTDTQYF. CDR3 DNA sequence: TGTGCCAGCAGCCAGGAAACTCTTAACACAGATACGCAGTATTTT.

J is TRBJ2-7 and V is TRBV27; weak D call: TRBD2 (7 bases). The germline V and J ends were trimmed by 7 bases and 2 bases, with 15 bases remaining between them. Per the germline V gene, CDR1 is MNHEY and CDR2 is SMNVEV (reference sequence). This CDR3 is 14 amino acids long. The CDR3 here is CASKRGGPPYEQYF. The CDR3 region has the DNA TGTGCCAGCAAAAGGGGGGGGCCGCCCTACGAGCAGTACTTC.

Here the CDR3 reads CASSPRSDRLNYGYTF. CDR3 bases: TGTGCCAGTAGTCCTCGATCGGACAGACTTAACTATGGCTACACCTTC. This chain links TRBV19 with TRBJ1-2; D is perhaps TRBD1 (6 bases). Germline CDR1 LNHDA, CDR2 SQIVND (reference sequence). The CDR3 extends over 16 amino acids. Deletions cut 5 bases from V and 1 base from J, with 17 bases between. The variable domain in full, completed from reference TRBV19 and TRBJ1-2, reads DGGITQSPKYLFRKEGQNVTLSCEQNLNHDAMYWYRQDPGQGLRLIYYSQIVNDFQKGDIAEGYSVSREKKESFPLTVTSAQKNPTAFYLCASSPRSDRLNYGYTFGSGTRLTVV.

The table lists this clone with a count of one. The chain employs TRBV19 and TRBJ1-3; D is possibly TRBD1 (6 bases). The germline CDR1 and CDR2 sequences are LNHDA and SQIVND (reference sequence). V was clipped by 4 bases and J by 2 bases, with 15 bases between them. The CDR3 loop spans 16 amino acids. CDR3 nucleotide sequence: TGTGCCAGTAGTACCTTCACAGGGCTCCCTGGAAACACCATATATTTT. Translated: CASSTFTGLPGNTIYF.